Presented here are 26 T cell receptor beta chains from one specimen sequenced in a study of beta chain features in type 1 diabetes. Study conclusions and caveats: Type 1 diabetes patients had TCRB CDR3s that were shorter (moderately but significantly so) in all four CD4+ subsets.

These receptors have no known antigen. All of the isolated RNA was reverse transcribed, so expressed TCRB transcripts were sequenced. Clones were sequenced by immunoSEQ multiplex PCR, and TCRdb holds only the in-frame ones, with some missing. This repertoire shows 600,000 or so clones, roughly 12% found once; its top ten account for over 0.1%. Specimen: naive CD4+ T cells from blood. The receptors shown here come from a man under 40 with type 1 diabetes.

There are a few counts of this clone. V usage is TRBV29-1 and J usage is TRBJ1-1, with 8 bases fitting TRBD1. Per the germline V gene, CDR1 is SQVTM and CDR2 is ANQGSEA. This CDR3 is 15 amino acids long. The junction had 9 bases not matched to a gene; V was cut back by 6 bases and J by 0 bases. The CDR3 loop reads CSVFRDRTMNTEAFF. CDR3 bases: TGCAGCGTCTTTCGGGACAGGACGATGAACACTGAAGCTTTCTTT.

Note on this clone: The sample has other DNA sequences that encode this CDR3 too. This chain joins TRBV9 and TRBJ2-7; D may be TRBD1 (6 bases). V lost 0 bases and J lost 6, with 7 bases in between. Germline CDR1 SGDLS, CDR2 YYNGEE. CDR3 length: 12 amino acids. DNA for the CDR3: TGTGCCAGCAGCGTAGAAGGGGGCGAGCAGTACTTC. Amino acid sequence: CASSVEGGEQYF. The entire variable domain, with the rest obtained from reference TRBV9 and TRBJ2-7, is as follows: DSGVTQTPKHLITATGQRVTLRCSPRSGDLSVYWYQQSLDQGLQFLIQYYNGEERAKGNILERFSAQQFPDLHSELNLSSLELGDSALYFCASSVEGGEQYFGPGTRLTVT.

The chain recombines TRBV13 with TRBJ2-1; TRBD1 agrees at 8 bases. The CDR3 runs 15 residues. The germline gives CDR1 PRHDT, CDR2 FYEKMQ (reference sequence). Trimming cost V 5 bases and J 2 bases; bases outside gene matches: 5. The CDR3 DNA is TGTGCCAGCAGCGTCGGACAGGGAACCTACAATGAGCAGTTCTTC. This encodes CASSVGQGTYNEQFF.

This clone occurred once. Other DNA sequences in this specimen translate into the identical CDR3. The V call is TRBV6-1, the J call TRBJ2-3, with 8 positions matching TRBD2. J was trimmed by 1 base and V by 3 bases; bases with no gene match: 0. The CDR3 runs 14 residues. Looked up from germline, CDR1 is MNHNS and CDR2 is SASEGT. The CDR3 region is CASSERGGTDTQYF. The CDR3 DNA reads TGTGCCAGCAGTGAGCGGGGGGGCACAGATACGCAGTATTTT.

This clone was seen a handful of times. The gene calls are TRBV23-1 and TRBJ1-2; 7 positions agree with TRBD1. TRBV23-1 belongs to the ORF category, with a function that is uncertain. V trimming: 2 bases; J trimming: 3 bases; junction bases outside the gene matches: 12. CDR3 length: 17 amino acids. CDR3 in DNA: TGCGCCAGCAGTCAAGATAGGGTTAGGCAGGGGGACTATGGCTACACCTTC. Amino acid sequence: CASSQDRVRQGDYGYTF.

This rearrangement joins TRBV7-6 to TRBJ1-5; 7 nucleotides match TRBD1. Germline lookup yields CDR1 SGHVS and CDR2 FNYEAQ. The CDR3 spans 14 residues. The V segment lost 5 bases and the J segment 7 bases; nucleotides outside the gene matches: 8. The CDR3 nucleotides read TGTGCCAGCAGCAAGGGACAGTCTAAGCAGCCCCAGCATTTT. Its translation: CASSKGQSKQPQHF. Combining the CDR3 with reference TRBV7-6 and TRBJ1-5 gives the whole variable domain GAGVSQSPRYKVTKRGQDVALRCDPISGHVSLYWYRQALGQGPEFLTYFNYEAQQDKSGLPNDRFSAERPEGSISTLTIQRTEQRDSAMYRCASSKGQSKQPQHFGDGTRLSIL.

The DNA of the CDR3 is TGTGCCTGGATTAACCTCCCAGCCCACGAGCAGTACTTC. Translating it yields CAWINLPAHEQYF. The rearrangement joins TRBV30 to TRBJ2-7; D gene unclear. Trimming cost V 4 bases and J 5 bases, with 15 bases left between them. CDR3 length: 13 residues. Germline CDR1 and CDR2: GTSNPN and SVGIG (reference sequence). Using reference TRBV30 and TRBJ2-7 for the parts outside the CDR3, the full variable domain is SQTIHQWPATLVQPVGSPLSLECTVEGTSNPNLYWYRQAAGRGLQLLFYSVGIGQISSEVPQNLSASRPQDRQFILSSKKLLLSDSGFYLCAWINLPAHEQYFGPGTRLTVT.

The chain employs TRBV28 and TRBJ1-5; TRBD1 is a possible D gene (6 bases). V was trimmed by 6 bases and J by 6 bases, leaving 12 bases between them. The CDR3 has 13 residues. In germline, CDR1 is MDHEN, CDR2 SYDVKM. The CDR3 spells CASREQGSQPQHF. The CDR3 DNA reads TGTGCCAGCAGGGAACAGGGAAGTCAGCCCCAGCATTTT.

This clone has just one count. This chain uses TRBV18 with TRBJ1-2, with D possibly TRBD1 on 5 matching bases. From germline, CDR1 is KGHSH and CDR2 LQKENI. The CDR3 is 15 amino acids. V was clipped by 1 base and J by 1 base, with 10 bases between them. In DNA, the CDR3 is TGTGCCAGCTCACCACTCGAGGGGCGTAACTATGGCTACACCTTC. Protein sequence: CASSPLEGRNYGYTF.

A note on this clone: At the DNA level, this CDR3 is encoded by other sequences in the same sample as well. This chain joins TRBV15 and TRBJ2-1, with 8 bases lining up with TRBD1. Germline trimming cut 1 base from V and 4 bases from J; bases unmatched to any gene: 3. In germline, CDR1 is LNHNV, CDR2 YYDKDF (reference sequence). The CDR3 extends over 15 amino acids. The CDR3 DNA follows: TGTGCCACCAGCAGAGGACAGGGGCCGTACAATGAGCAGTTCTTC. Its protein is CATSRGQGPYNEQFF.

The chain has TRBV4-3 and TRBJ2-5; the D gene could be TRBD1 or TRBD2 (5 bases each). Trimming pared 1 base from V and 2 bases from J, leaving 14 bases between. This CDR3 is 16 amino acids long. The germline V gene has CDR1 LGHNA and CDR2 YSLEER. The CDR3 DNA reads TGCGCCAGCAGCCAAGGGGGGATCAGTCCTCAAGAGACCCAGTACTTC. Translation: CASSQGGISPQETQYF.

Comment on this clone: The sample contains more than one DNA sequence encoding this CDR3. The chain is built from TRBV5-6 and TRBJ1-5; a possible D gene is TRBD1 (5 bases). The V gene's germline CDR1 is SGHDT and CDR2 YYEEEE. The V end lost 5 bases, the J end lost 2 bases, and 8 bases lay between the germline ends. This CDR3 has 13 residues. CDR3 bases: TGTGCCAGCAGTCCAGGGCGCAATCAGCCCCAGCATTTT. It encodes CASSPGRNQPQHF.

In this sample, this clone turned up a few times. In nucleotides, the CDR3 is TGTGCCAGCAGCCGGACGGACCAGCAGTACTTC. Protein sequence: CASSRTDQQYF. V and J are TRBV5-6 and TRBJ2-7; unclear D gene. This CDR3 has 11 amino acids. Germline CDR1 is SGHDT and CDR2 is YYEEEE. V gave up 4 bases and J gave up 8 bases, with 10 bases separating them. Together with reference TRBV5-6 and TRBJ2-7, the CDR3 gives the full variable domain: DAGVTQSPTHLIKTRGQQVTLRCSPKSGHDTVSWYQQALGQGPQFIFQYYEEEERQRGNFPDRFSGHQFPNYSSELNVNALLLGDSALYLCASSRTDQQYFGPGTRLTVT.

This clone has only a few counts. The rearrangement links TRBV11-1 to TRBJ2-1; no clear D gene. The CDR3 sequence is 15 residues long. The germline V and J ends were trimmed by 2 bases and 8 bases, with 16 bases remaining between them. Germline CDR1 reads SGHAT; CDR2 reads FQDESV (reference sequence). In DNA form, the CDR3 reads TGTGCCAGCAGCTTAAAACTTTTCTCTACAGATGAGCAGTTCTTC. Translated, it gives CASSLKLFSTDEQFF.

About this clone: The sample has other DNA sequences that encode this CDR3 too. V and J are TRBV9 and TRBJ1-3; D not resolved. CDR1 SGDLS and CDR2 YYNGEE come from the germline V gene. V dropped 4 bases and J dropped 0 bases, with 11 bases sitting between them. The CDR3 covers 15 residues. The CDR3 region is CASSPRTVSGNTIYF. The CDR3 DNA is TGTGCCAGCAGCCCCCGGACGGTCTCTGGAAACACCATATATTTT.

The gene calls are TRBV7-6 and TRBJ2-5, with 7 bases identical to TRBD1. Germline assignment: CDR1 SGHVS and CDR2 FNYEAQ. V lost 5 bases, J lost 1 base, and 10 bases stayed unmatched. The CDR3 loop spans 16 amino acids. The CDR3 nucleotides are TGTGCCAGCAGCCCAGCGACAGGGACCCTCCAAGAGACCCAGTACTTC. Amino acid sequence: CASSPATGTLQETQYF.

The rearrangement joins TRBV10-3 to TRBJ2-1; the D is unclear. V lost 6 bases and J 3 bases, leaving 15 bases between the germline ends. Germline-derived CDR1 and CDR2 are ENHRY and SYGVKD. The CDR3 totals 15 residues. This CDR3 is CAIRDGSSLYNEQFF. The DNA for the CDR3 is TGTGCCATCAGAGATGGATCCTCCCTCTACAATGAGCAGTTCTTC.

This clone was counted a few times. This chain joins TRBV6-5 and TRBJ1-5; no firm D call. Per the germline V gene, CDR1 is MNHEY and CDR2 is SVGAGI. V lost 0 bases and J 0 bases, leaving 6 bases between the germline ends. CDR3 length equals 15 residues. In nucleotides, the CDR3 is TGTGCCAGCAGTTACTCACAGAATAGCAATCAGCCCCAGCATTTT. Translating it yields CASSYSQNSNQPQHF.

The chain is built from TRBV11-3 and TRBJ2-1, with 7 bases fitting TRBD2. CDR3 length: 15 amino acids. J lost 0 bases, V lost 6 bases, and 5 bases had no gene match. Germline V gene data show CDR1 as SGHNT and CDR2 as YENEEA. The CDR3 here is CASSWPGGSYNEQFF. The CDR3, as DNA: TGTGCCAGCAGTTGGCCGGGGGGCTCCTACAATGAGCAGTTCTTC.

The CDR3 here is CASSPGRAKNIQYF. DNA for the CDR3: TGTGCCAGCAGTCCGGGGAGAGCCAAAAACATTCAGTACTTC. The chain combines TRBV6-5 with TRBJ2-4, with TRBD2 as a possible D gene (5 bases). The CDR3 has 14 amino acids. V lost 5 bases to trimming and J lost 0 bases, with 8 bases between them. CDR1 MNHEY and CDR2 SVGAGI come from the germline V gene.

In its sample, this clone was seen a few times. V gene TRBV5-6 combines with J gene TRBJ2-6, with D hard to call. Germline V lookup: CDR1 SGHDT, CDR2 YYEEEE. The CDR3 is 15 amino acids. The V gene lost 0 bases and the J gene lost 0 bases, with 4 bases spanning the gap. The CDR3 reads CASSLAYSGANVLTF. DNA for the CDR3: TGTGCCAGCAGCTTGGCGTACTCTGGGGCCAACGTCCTGACTTTC.

The sample holds a few counts of this clone. V is TRBV28 and J is TRBJ2-7; possible D gene TRBD2, 6 bases. Trimming pared 8 bases from V and 4 bases from J, leaving 15 bases between. Germline-derived CDR1 and CDR2 are MDHEN and SYDVKM. The CDR3 is made up of 13 amino acids. CDR3 DNA: TGTGCCAGCGGCGCCGGGGGATTTTACGAGCAGTACTTC. It encodes CASGAGGFYEQYF. The entire variable domain, with the rest obtained from reference TRBV28 and TRBJ2-7, is as follows: DVKVTQSSRYLVKRTGEKVFLECVQDMDHENMFWYRQDPGLGLRLIYFSYDVKMKEKGDIPEGYSVSREKKERFSLILESASTNQTSMYLCASGAGGFYEQYFGPGTRLTVT.

The chain uses TRBV5-1 and TRBJ2-2, with D possibly TRBD1 on 6 matching bases. The germline V gene has CDR1 SGHRS and CDR2 YFSETQ. Trimming took 2 bases from V and 2 from J, leaving 13 bases between them. CDR3 length: 16 amino acids. CDR3 residues: CASSFGTYSNTGELFF. The CDR3 DNA reads TGCGCCAGCAGCTTCGGGACATACTCTAACACCGGGGAGCTGTTTTTT.

This clone was picked up one time. The chain employs TRBV5-1 and TRBJ1-1; D is possibly TRBD1 (6 bases). This CDR3 has 16 residues. Trimming left V 1 base short and J 4 bases short, with 17 bases between. Germline V gene lookup returns CDR1 SGHRS and CDR2 YFSETQ. CDR3 residues: CASSLSAGAPGTEAFF. Here the CDR3 DNA reads TGCGCCAGCAGCTTGTCTGCGGGGGCGCCGGGCACTGAAGCTTTCTTT.

The chain joins TRBV6-5 to TRBJ2-5; D is undetermined. The CDR3 runs to 16 residues. Looked up from germline, CDR1 is MNHEY and CDR2 is SVGAGI. Trimming shortened V by 2 bases and J by 1 base, and 14 bases separated the two germline ends. In nucleotides, the CDR3 is TGTGCCAGCAGTTACGAGAGAACCCTTCTCCAAGAGACCCAGTACTTC. Translating it yields CASSYERTLLQETQYF.

This clone was observed a few times. The V and J genes are TRBV14 and TRBJ2-1; D is perhaps TRBD1 or TRBD2 (5 bases each). The CDR3 totals 15 residues. Germline CDR1 reads SGHDN; CDR2 reads FVKESK. Trimming pared 0 bases from V and 12 bases from J, leaving 18 bases between. For the CDR3, the DNA is TGTGCCAGCAGCCAAGAGACTGGTTTCCGGGGCGGGCAGTTCTTC. It is translated as CASSQETGFRGGQFF.